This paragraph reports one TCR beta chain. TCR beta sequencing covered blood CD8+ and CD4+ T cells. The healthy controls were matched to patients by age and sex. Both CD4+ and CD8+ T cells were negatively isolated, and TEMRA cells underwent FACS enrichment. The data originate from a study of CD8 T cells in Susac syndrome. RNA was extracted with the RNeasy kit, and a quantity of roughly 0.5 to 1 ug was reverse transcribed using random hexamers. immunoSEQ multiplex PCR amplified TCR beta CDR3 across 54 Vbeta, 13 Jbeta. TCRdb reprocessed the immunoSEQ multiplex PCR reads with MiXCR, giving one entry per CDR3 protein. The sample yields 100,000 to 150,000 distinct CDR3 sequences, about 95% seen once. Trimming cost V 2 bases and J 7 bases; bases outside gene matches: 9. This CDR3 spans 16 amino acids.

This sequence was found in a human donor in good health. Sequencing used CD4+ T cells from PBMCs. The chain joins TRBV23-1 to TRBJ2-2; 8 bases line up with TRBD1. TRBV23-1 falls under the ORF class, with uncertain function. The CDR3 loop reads CASSQQGARGFGELFF. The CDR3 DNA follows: TGCGCCAGCAGTCAACAGGGGGCGAGAGGGTTCGGGGAGCTGTTTTTT.